This is a list of T cell receptor beta chains from one sample in a study of blood T cell repertoires in COVID-19. Method: immunoSEQ multiplex PCR; TCRdb's copy keeps in-frame clones and lacks some. Of 270,000 or so clones in the sample, approximately 89% are singletons; the top ten hold approximately 4.6%. The source material was peripheral blood. These receptors originate from a woman aged 40-49 years who had recovered from COVID-19. The CDR3 runs from the conserved cysteine through the conserved F or W. The order of the fields is J gene, V gene, D gene, CDR3 length, clone size, CDR3 DNA, CDR3 protein. A D gene is named only where the DNA matches it firmly. Not every row has a clone size; where given, it reads once, few, many or a size class.

j_call: TRBJ2-1
v_call: TRBV30
d_call: .
cdr3_length: 13
clone_size: .
cdr3_nt: TGTGCCTGGAGTGCGCTCCGAGGAGGTGAGCAGTTCTTC
cdr3_aa: CAWSALRGGEQFF

j_call: TRBJ2-7
v_call: TRBV10-2
d_call: .
cdr3_length: 14
clone_size: .
cdr3_nt: TGCGCCAGCAGTGAGGGGGACACGACTTACGAGCAGTACTTC
cdr3_aa: CASSEGDTTYEQYF

j_call: TRBJ2-2
v_call: TRBV4-3
d_call: TRBD2
cdr3_length: 17
clone_size: .
cdr3_nt: TGCGCCAGCAGCCAAGTAGCGGGAGGGTTGGGCACCGGGGAGCTGTTTTTT
cdr3_aa: CASSQVAGGLGTGELFF

j_call: TRBJ1-2
v_call: TRBV5-4
d_call: .
cdr3_length: 15
clone_size: .
cdr3_nt: TGTGCCAGCAGCTTGGCCGTTGTAGGTGGGGGCGGCTACACCTTC
cdr3_aa: CASSLAVVGGGGYTF

j_call: TRBJ1-1
v_call: TRBV10-2
d_call: .
cdr3_length: 13
clone_size: .
cdr3_nt: TGCGCCAGCAGTGAACAGGGGAACACTGAAGCTTTCTTT
cdr3_aa: CASSEQGNTEAFF

j_call: TRBJ1-2
v_call: TRBV2
d_call: TRBD1
cdr3_length: 13
clone_size: .
cdr3_nt: TGTGCCAGCAGTGAGACAGGGACCTCCTTTTGCACCTTC
cdr3_aa: CASSETGTSFCTF

j_call: TRBJ1-5
v_call: TRBV19
d_call: TRBD1
cdr3_length: 16
clone_size: .
cdr3_nt: TGTGCCAGTAGTATATTTCACAGGGGAGGTGGTCAGCCCCAGCATTTT
cdr3_aa: CASSIFHRGGGQPQHF

j_call: TRBJ2-1
v_call: TRBV6-1
d_call: .
cdr3_length: 11
clone_size: .
cdr3_nt: TGTGCCAGCAGTGATACAGGGGAGCAGTTCTTC
cdr3_aa: CASSDTGEQFF

j_call: TRBJ2-7
v_call: TRBV6-5
d_call: .
cdr3_length: 11
clone_size: .
cdr3_nt: TGTGCCAGCACGGGCTCCTACGAGCAGTACTTC
cdr3_aa: CASTGSYEQYF

j_call: TRBJ2-3
v_call: TRBV27
d_call: TRBD2
cdr3_length: 14
clone_size: .
cdr3_nt: TGTGCCAGCAGTTTATCATGGGCGGGGGGTACGCAGTATTTT
cdr3_aa: CASSLSWAGGTQYF

j_call: TRBJ2-6
v_call: TRBV5-1
d_call: TRBD1
cdr3_length: 18
clone_size: .
cdr3_nt: TGCGCCAGCAGCACAGGGGGACATAGGACCTCTGGGGCCAACGTCCTGACTTTC
cdr3_aa: CASSTGGHRTSGANVLTF

j_call: TRBJ2-5
v_call: TRBV11-3
d_call: .
cdr3_length: 15
clone_size: .
cdr3_nt: TGTGCCAGCAGCTTAGAATCAGGTTCTCAAGAGACCCAGTACTTC
cdr3_aa: CASSLESGSQETQYF

j_call: TRBJ2-2
v_call: TRBV3-1/TRBV3-2
d_call: .
cdr3_length: 12
clone_size: .
cdr3_nt: TGTGCCAGCAGCCTCGGTAACGGGGAGCTGTTTTTT
cdr3_aa: CASSLGNGELFF

j_call: TRBJ2-2
v_call: TRBV7-2
d_call: .
cdr3_length: 15
clone_size: .
cdr3_nt: TGTGCCAGCAGCCCGTCAGACAGGTTCACCGGGGAGCTGTTTTTT
cdr3_aa: CASSPSDRFTGELFF

j_call: TRBJ1-3
v_call: TRBV5-1
d_call: .
cdr3_length: 16
clone_size: few
cdr3_nt: TGCGCCAGCAGCTTGGGCTCCGGCGGAGGCGGAAACACCATATATTTT
cdr3_aa: CASSLGSGGGGNTIYF

j_call: TRBJ1-1
v_call: TRBV5-6
d_call: TRBD1
cdr3_length: 16
clone_size: .
cdr3_nt: TGTGCCAGCAGCTTGCGCCGACAGGGGTTTTTCACTGAAGCTTTCTTT
cdr3_aa: CASSLRRQGFFTEAFF

j_call: TRBJ2-5
v_call: TRBV20-1
d_call: .
cdr3_length: 11
clone_size: .
cdr3_nt: TGCAGCGTTAGGGGTTCCGAGACCCAGTACTTC
cdr3_aa: CSVRGSETQYF

j_call: TRBJ1-2
v_call: TRBV28
d_call: TRBD1
cdr3_length: 16
clone_size: .
cdr3_nt: TGTGCCAGCAGAGCCGCAGGGGGCGAAGTCCCCGTCAACTACACCTTC
cdr3_aa: CASRAAGGEVPVNYTF

j_call: TRBJ2-3
v_call: TRBV18
d_call: TRBD2
cdr3_length: 15
clone_size: .
cdr3_nt: TGTGCCAGCTCACCTACTAGCGGGTATGGGGATACGCAGTATTTT
cdr3_aa: CASSPTSGYGDTQYF

j_call: TRBJ1-6
v_call: TRBV5-1
d_call: .
cdr3_length: 14
clone_size: .
cdr3_nt: TGCGCCAGCAGCGGCGGGATTGCTTTATCACCCCTCCACTTT
cdr3_aa: CASSGGIALSPLHF

j_call: TRBJ2-3
v_call: TRBV12-3/TRBV12-4
d_call: .
cdr3_length: 12
clone_size: few
cdr3_nt: TGTGCCAGCAGTCCCCCAGGGAATACGCAGTATTTT
cdr3_aa: CASSPPGNTQYF

j_call: TRBJ1-1
v_call: TRBV19
d_call: .
cdr3_length: 15
clone_size: .
cdr3_nt: TGTGCCAGTAGTATTGGGACGGGGGGGTTTACTGAAGCTTTCTTT
cdr3_aa: CASSIGTGGFTEAFF

j_call: TRBJ1-1
v_call: TRBV19
d_call: .
cdr3_length: 13
clone_size: .
cdr3_nt: TGTGCCAGTAGTATCCAGGGAGGGACTGAAGCTTTCTTT
cdr3_aa: CASSIQGGTEAFF

j_call: TRBJ2-2
v_call: TRBV7-2
d_call: TRBD1
cdr3_length: 16
clone_size: .
cdr3_nt: TGTGCCAGCAGCCCTCGACAGGGGGCTAACACCGGGGAGCTGTTTTTT
cdr3_aa: CASSPRQGANTGELFF

j_call: TRBJ1-2
v_call: TRBV6-5
d_call: .
cdr3_length: 14
clone_size: .
cdr3_nt: TGTGCCAGCAGTTACGGGGGCGCCAACTATGGCTACACCTTC
cdr3_aa: CASSYGGANYGYTF

j_call: TRBJ2-4
v_call: TRBV5-1
d_call: .
cdr3_length: 15
clone_size: .
cdr3_nt: TGCGCCAGCAGCTTGGTGGAGGGCGAGAGGGACATTCAGTACTTC
cdr3_aa: CASSLVEGERDIQYF

j_call: TRBJ1-2
v_call: TRBV28
d_call: .
cdr3_length: 11
clone_size: .
cdr3_nt: TGTGCCAGCGGACAGAACTATGGCTACACCTTC
cdr3_aa: CASGQNYGYTF

j_call: TRBJ2-1
v_call: TRBV5-4
d_call: TRBD2
cdr3_length: 16
clone_size: .
cdr3_nt: TGTGCCAGCAGCTTGGGCGGGGGGAGCTCCTACAATGAGCAGTTCTTC
cdr3_aa: CASSLGGGSSYNEQFF

j_call: TRBJ1-2
v_call: TRBV27
d_call: TRBD1
cdr3_length: 15
clone_size: .
cdr3_nt: TGTGCCAGCAGTTTAGACCCCGACAGGGGAGGTGGCTACACCTTC
cdr3_aa: CASSLDPDRGGGYTF

j_call: TRBJ1-5
v_call: TRBV27
d_call: .
cdr3_length: 16
clone_size: .
cdr3_nt: TGTGCCAGCAGTTCTACTTTGGGGGCCGGCAATCAGCCCCAGCATTTT
cdr3_aa: CASSSTLGAGNQPQHF

j_call: TRBJ1-6
v_call: TRBV7-2
d_call: .
cdr3_length: 14
clone_size: .
cdr3_nt: TGTGCCAGCAGCTTAAAGGGGGATCATTCACCCCTCCACTTT
cdr3_aa: CASSLKGDHSPLHF

j_call: TRBJ1-1
v_call: TRBV2
d_call: .
cdr3_length: 11
clone_size: .
cdr3_nt: TGTGCCAGTTTCGAGGGTAGGGTTAGGTTCTTT
cdr3_aa: CASFEGRVRFF

j_call: TRBJ1-4
v_call: TRBV5-1
d_call: .
cdr3_length: 14
clone_size: .
cdr3_nt: TGCGCCAGCAGCGTCGGGACACCGTCTGAAAAACTGTTTTTT
cdr3_aa: CASSVGTPSEKLFF

j_call: TRBJ2-5
v_call: TRBV19
d_call: TRBD1
cdr3_length: 14
clone_size: once
cdr3_nt: TGTGCCAGTAGTATTGGGGGACAGCAAGAGACCCAGTACTTC
cdr3_aa: CASSIGGQQETQYF

j_call: TRBJ2-5
v_call: TRBV11-2
d_call: .
cdr3_length: 13
clone_size: .
cdr3_nt: TGTGCCAGCAACTATATTAGGGGGGAGACCCAGTACTTC
cdr3_aa: CASNYIRGETQYF

j_call: TRBJ2-4
v_call: TRBV7-9
d_call: .
cdr3_length: 11
clone_size: .
cdr3_nt: TGTGCCAGCAGGTCAGGGACTGTTCAGTACTTC
cdr3_aa: CASRSGTVQYF

j_call: TRBJ2-3
v_call: TRBV2
d_call: TRBD1
cdr3_length: 12
clone_size: .
cdr3_nt: TGTGCCAGCCGGGACAGGGCAGATACGCAGTATTTT
cdr3_aa: CASRDRADTQYF

j_call: TRBJ2-2
v_call: TRBV5-1
d_call: TRBD2
cdr3_length: 18
clone_size: .
cdr3_nt: TGCGCCAGCAGCTTGTCGGTTGCGGGACTAGCGGCCACCGGGGAGCTGTTTTTT
cdr3_aa: CASSLSVAGLAATGELFF

j_call: TRBJ1-2
v_call: TRBV9
d_call: TRBD1
cdr3_length: 17
clone_size: .
cdr3_nt: TGTGCCAGCAGCGTACTGCAAGAAGCAGGGGGCTACTATGGCTACACCTTC
cdr3_aa: CASSVLQEAGGYYGYTF

j_call: TRBJ1-5
v_call: TRBV2
d_call: .
cdr3_length: 14
clone_size: .
cdr3_nt: TGTGCCAGCAGCCAGCAGGGTCCCAATCAGCCCCAGCATTTT
cdr3_aa: CASSQQGPNQPQHF

j_call: TRBJ1-6
v_call: TRBV28
d_call: TRBD1
cdr3_length: 16
clone_size: .
cdr3_nt: TGTGCCAGCAGTTTAGATTCCGGGACAGGGTGGTCACCCCTCCACTTT
cdr3_aa: CASSLDSGTGWSPLHF

j_call: TRBJ2-3
v_call: TRBV28
d_call: .
cdr3_length: 12
clone_size: .
cdr3_nt: TGTGCCAGCAGTCAAACAGGGTTGGGGCAGTATTTT
cdr3_aa: CASSQTGLGQYF

j_call: TRBJ1-5
v_call: TRBV6-5
d_call: TRBD1
cdr3_length: 14
clone_size: .
cdr3_nt: TGTGCCAGCAGAAGAGCAGGGGGCGACCAGCCCCAGCATTTT
cdr3_aa: CASRRAGGDQPQHF

j_call: TRBJ2-3
v_call: TRBV18
d_call: .
cdr3_length: 14
clone_size: .
cdr3_nt: TGTGCCAGCTCACCTTACAGGGATTCAGATACGCAGTATTTT
cdr3_aa: CASSPYRDSDTQYF

j_call: TRBJ2-1
v_call: TRBV24-1
d_call: .
cdr3_length: 15
clone_size: .
cdr3_nt: TGTGCCACCAGTGATTACCCCACGGGGGGCCTTGAGCAGTTCTTC
cdr3_aa: CATSDYPTGGLEQFF

j_call: TRBJ1-5
v_call: TRBV19
d_call: .
cdr3_length: 15
clone_size: .
cdr3_nt: TGTGCCAGTAGTGATACGTCCGGAGGAGATCAGCCCCAGCATTTT
cdr3_aa: CASSDTSGGDQPQHF

j_call: TRBJ2-2
v_call: TRBV24-1
d_call: .
cdr3_length: 14
clone_size: .
cdr3_nt: TGTGCCACCAGTGACGACTCAAACACCGGGGAGCTGTTTTTT
cdr3_aa: CATSDDSNTGELFF

j_call: TRBJ2-5
v_call: TRBV15
d_call: TRBD2
cdr3_length: 15
clone_size: .
cdr3_nt: TGTGCCACCAGCAGAGTTGGCCTAGCGGAAGAGACCCAGTACTTC
cdr3_aa: CATSRVGLAEETQYF

j_call: TRBJ2-1
v_call: TRBV7-6
d_call: TRBD2
cdr3_length: 17
clone_size: .
cdr3_nt: TGTGCCAGCAGCTTACCGTTGACTAGCGGGAGAGTAAATGAGCAGTTCTTC
cdr3_aa: CASSLPLTSGRVNEQFF

j_call: TRBJ2-1
v_call: TRBV30
d_call: .
cdr3_length: 11
clone_size: .
cdr3_nt: TGTGCCTGGAGTGTACTGGATGAGCAGTTCTTC
cdr3_aa: CAWSVLDEQFF

j_call: TRBJ1-2
v_call: TRBV7-2
d_call: .
cdr3_length: 15
clone_size: .
cdr3_nt: TGTGCCAGCAGCTTAGAGCTCGCCCAAAGGGGGTTCTACACCTTC
cdr3_aa: CASSLELAQRGFYTF

j_call: TRBJ1-1
v_call: TRBV6-7
d_call: .
cdr3_length: 12
clone_size: few
cdr3_nt: TGTGCCAGCCTAAAACAGGCGACTGAAGCTTTCTTT
cdr3_aa: CASLKQATEAFF

j_call: TRBJ1-2
v_call: TRBV7-8
d_call: TRBD1
cdr3_length: 14
clone_size: .
cdr3_nt: TGTGCCAGCAGCTTGGACCCGGGACAGAACTTTAACACCTTC
cdr3_aa: CASSLDPGQNFNTF